A selection of T cell receptor beta chains follows, all from one sample in a study of neurological immune-mediated disorders. TCRdb recomputed calls from the 5' RACE reads with MiXCR, one row per CDR3 protein. This sample yields about 31,000 distinct CDR3 sequences, of which more than 4% are seen a single time; 25% belongs to the top ten. Input material: CD4+ T cells from blood. These receptors were obtained from a woman aged 40 to 50 in good health. The CDR3 runs from the conserved cysteine through the conserved F or W. A D gene is named only where the DNA matches it firmly. The listing skips clone size in some rows; elsewhere it reads once, few, many or a size class.

d_call	v_call	j_call	clone_size	cdr3_aa	cdr3_nt
-	TRBV5-1	TRBJ1-5	many	CASSFGGSNQPQHF	TGCGCCAGCAGCTTTGGTGGGAGCAATCAGCCCCAGCATTTT
-	TRBV12-3/TRBV12-4	TRBJ2-1	many	CASGRRVATFNEQFF	TGTGCCAGCGGCCGACGGGTGGCTACCTTCAATGAGCAGTTCTTC
TRBD1	TRBV6-5	TRBJ1-5	many	CASRGRAGGSNQPQHF	TGTGCCAGCAGGGGCCGGGCAGGGGGCTCCAATCAGCCCCAGCATTTT
TRBD1	TRBV3-1	TRBJ1-2	many	CASSRPFQGAGGYTF	TGTGCCAGCAGCCGGCCCTTCCAGGGGGCAGGTGGCTACACCTTC
TRBD2	TRBV10-3	TRBJ2-3	many	CAISVAGDTQYF	TGTGCCATCAGTGTAGCGGGAGATACGCAGTATTTT
-	TRBV5-6	TRBJ1-1	many	CASSLDRGVGGAFF	TGTGCCAGCAGCTTGGATAGGGGTGTTGGTGGTGCTTTCTTT
-	TRBV20-1	TRBJ1-2	many	CSATREGYGYTF	TGCAGTGCTACCAGGGAGGGCTATGGCTACACCTTC
-	TRBV5-1	TRBJ2-1	many	CASSLADSYNEQFF	TGCGCCAGCAGCTTGGCCGACAGCTACAATGAGCAGTTCTTC
-	TRBV3-1	TRBJ2-3	many	CASNLGTLSTDTQYF	TGTGCCAGCAACCTAGGGACTCTCAGCACAGATACGCAGTATTTT
-	TRBV7-9	TRBJ1-6	-	CASSLEGRPSSYNSPLHF	TGTGCCAGCAGCTTAGAGGGGCGGCCCAGCTCCTATAATTCACCCCTCCACTTT
-	TRBV28	TRBJ2-2	many	CASRPRGSENTGELFF	TGTGCCAGCAGACCTCGGGGTAGCGAGAACACCGGGGAGCTGTTTTTT
-	TRBV5-1	TRBJ1-1	many	CASSLGRDTEAFF	TGCGCCAGCAGCTTGGGCCGGGACACTGAAGCTTTCTTT
-	TRBV5-1	TRBJ2-7	many	CASSLVSGSYEQYF	TGCGCCAGCAGCTTGGTTTCGGGCTCCTACGAGCAGTACTTC
-	TRBV9	TRBJ2-5	medium-sized	CASSRAGAEETQYF	TGTGCCAGCAGCCGAGCTGGGGCCGAAGAGACCCAGTACTTC
-	TRBV27	TRBJ2-5	many	CASSDLTEQETQYF	TGTGCCAGCAGCGACCTGACAGAGCAAGAGACCCAGTACTTC
TRBD2	TRBV5-1	TRBJ2-5	many	CASSLIGPGGTQYF	TGCGCCAGCAGCTTGATCGGGCCGGGAGGGACCCAGTACTTC
-	TRBV6-5	TRBJ1-1	many	CASSYFSTNTEAFF	TGTGCCAGCAGTTACTTTAGTACGAACACTGAAGCTTTCTTT
-	TRBV3-1	TRBJ1-4	many	CASSQKVQAEEKLFF	TGTGCCAGCAGCCAAAAGGTCCAGGCGGAGGAAAAACTGTTTTTT
-	TRBV27	TRBJ2-6	many	CASSLRRTGANVLTF	TGTGCCAGCAGTTTAAGGCGCACTGGGGCCAACGTCCTGACTTTC
-	TRBV7-9	TRBJ1-1	many	CASSLAGRERSEAFF	TGTGCCAGCAGCTTAGCCGGCAGGGAGCGATCTGAAGCTTTCTTT
TRBD2	TRBV20-1	TRBJ2-1	many	CSASFSGRVSNEQFF	TGCAGTGCTAGTTTTAGCGGGAGAGTCTCCAATGAGCAGTTCTTC
TRBD1	TRBV19	TRBJ1-2	-	CASSTTGGSNYGYTF	TGTGCCAGTAGTACAACAGGGGGCTCTAACTATGGCTACACCTTC
-	TRBV20-1	TRBJ1-5	many	CSAGQGDQPQHF	TGCAGTGCGGGTCAGGGTGATCAGCCCCAGCATTTT
TRBD2	TRBV29-1	TRBJ2-3	many	CSVEGPAGTITDTQYF	TGCAGCGTTGAAGGGCCAGCGGGGACCATCACAGATACGCAGTATTTT
-	TRBV10-1	TRBJ2-7	few	CARSAGSSVCEQYF	TGCGCCAGATCCGCCGGGAGCTCCGTGTGCGAGCAGTACTTC
TRBD1	TRBV2	TRBJ1-6	many	CASSDPTGIYNSPLHF	TGTGCCAGCAGTGATCCGACAGGGATTTATAATTCACCCCTCCACTTT
-	TRBV3-1	TRBJ2-3	many	CASSPTILRNGPSSTDTQYF	TGTGCCAGCAGCCCAACAATCCTTCGTAATGGTCCATCTAGCACAGATACGCAGTATTTT